The T cell receptor beta chain under discussion was sequenced for a study of blood T cells in healthy people across ages. On this clonotype itself: Its antigen is currently unknown.

A sample-barcoded 5' primer and a J-beta primer mix were used in a second PCR of about 6 to 12 cycles. MiXCR, applied by TCRdb to the 5' RACE reads, yields one record per CDR3 protein. The table shows around 1.5 million distinct CDR3 sequences, with approximately 63% occurring only once. Study results and limitations: Percentage of naive T cells showed a strong correlation with TCR beta diversity.

Sequences were obtained from blood. The TCR was taken from a man aged 18-30 years in good health.

CDR3 coding DNA: TGCGCCAGCAGCTTGGCAAGGCCTTACCTTACCACAGATACGCAGTATTTT. Its translation: CASSLARPYLTTDTQYF. V gene TRBV5-1 combines with J gene TRBJ2-3, with D unclear. The CDR3 totals 17 residues. V lost 0 bases and J 2 bases, leaving 16 bases between the germline ends. In germline, CDR1 is SGHRS, CDR2 YFSETQ.